These 22 T cell receptor beta chains share one sample of origin, sequenced in a study of CD8+CD57+ T cells in acquired aplastic anemia. Researchers used genomic DNA as the template to profile TCR beta VDJ and CDR3. TCRdb used MiXCR to reprocess the reads, holding one entry per CDR3 protein. This table holds around 80,000 distinct CDR3 sequences, roughly two thirds found once. Previously, flow cytometry had revealed CD8+CD57+ cell expansion in the patients chosen for sequencing. What was sequenced was sorted CD4+, CD8+, or CD8+CD57+ T cells (not recorded which) from PBMCs. The receptors shown here come from a human donor with aplastic anemia.

This clonotype was recorded a few times. The chain recombines TRBV24-1 with TRBJ2-7; 9 bases fit TRBD2. Germline-derived CDR1 and CDR2 are KGHDR and SFDVKD. V gave up 4 bases and J gave up 10 bases; unmatched junction bases: 7. The length of the CDR3 is 13 residues. CDR3 in DNA: TGTGCCACCAGTGACATCGGGACTAGCCGTCAGTACTTC. Its protein product is CATSDIGTSRQYF.

The CDR3 sequence: CATTTGSQPQHF. The CDR3 region has the DNA TGTGCCACCACGACAGGGAGCCAGCCCCAGCATTTT. V gene TRBV24-1 combines with J gene TRBJ1-5; 7 bases align to TRBD1. Trimming removed 8 bases from V and 7 bases from J; junction bases left unmatched: 4. This CDR3 is built from 12 residues. Per germline, CDR1 KGHDR and CDR2 SFDVKD.

Note on this clonotype: At one boundary the junction diverges from the germline segment, which might be a read error. This chain links TRBV20-1 with TRBJ1-1; tentatively, D is TRBD1 (6 bases). In germline, CDR1 is DFQATT, CDR2 SNEGSKA (reference sequence). This CDR3 contains 13 residues. The CDR3 nucleotides read TGCAGTGCTAGGGACAGTGGAGGTTTAGGAGCTTTCTTC. The encoded protein is CSARDSGGLGAFF.

The CDR3 reads CASSYDTNYGYTF. Written as DNA, the CDR3 is TGTGCCAGCAGCTATGACACGAACTATGGCTACACCTTC. This chain joins TRBV7-2 and TRBJ1-2, with D hard to call. The CDR3 sequence is 13 residues long. The V end was cut by 4 bases, the J end by 2 bases, with 8 bases between. Looked up from germline, CDR1 is SGHTA and CDR2 is FQGNSA.

The CDR3 here is CASSERTGDYEQYF. In DNA, the CDR3 is TGTGCCAGCAGTGAACGGACTGGCGATTACGAGCAGTACTTC. The V and J genes are TRBV2 and TRBJ2-7; possible D gene TRBD2, 5 bases. The V end lost 2 bases, the J end lost 4 bases, and 12 bases lay between the germline ends. Germline CDR1 is SNHLY and CDR2 is FYNNEI. The CDR3 is made up of 14 amino acids.

The genes are TRBV7-9 and TRBJ1-1; D call uncertain. Germline CDR1 SEHNR, CDR2 FQNEAQ (reference sequence). The CDR3 contains 12 residues. V gave up 5 bases and J gave up 8 bases, with 12 bases separating them. CDR3 coding DNA: TGTGCCAGCAGCCCCAAAGGCCGGGAAGCTTTCTTT. It is translated as CASSPKGREAFF. Full variable domain (missing parts from reference TRBV7-9 and TRBJ1-1): DTGVSQNPRHKITKRGQNVTFRCDPISEHNRLYWYRQTLGQGPEFLTYFQNEAQLEKSRLLSDRFSAERPKGSFSTLEIQRTEQGDSAMYLCASSPKGREAFFGQGTRLTVV.

The genes are TRBV5-6 and TRBJ1-2; no firm D call. Deletions cut 0 bases from V and 0 bases from J, with 6 bases between. CDR3 length equals 14 residues. CDR1 and CDR2 from the germline V gene are SGHDT and YYEEEE. CDR3 DNA sequence: TGTGCCAGCAGCTTGGCTCAGCCTAACTATGGCTACACCTTC. This sequence encodes CASSLAQPNYGYTF.

V gene TRBV7-8 combines with J gene TRBJ2-2; D gene uncertain. Per the germline V gene, CDR1 is SGHVS and CDR2 is FQNEAQ. Trimming shortened V by 4 bases and J by 6 bases, and 3 bases separated the two germline ends. The CDR3 is 11 residues long. This chain's CDR3 is CASSSSGELFF. CDR3 coding DNA: TGTGCCAGCAGCTCTTCCGGGGAGCTGTTTTTT.

This chain joins TRBV29-1 and TRBJ2-3; 10 bases align to TRBD1. The CDR3 has 13 residues. The V gene's germline CDR1 is SQVTM and CDR2 ANQGSEA. Losses at the gene ends were 4 bases for V and 6 bases for J; bases not matched to a gene: 4. The CDR3 coding sequence is TGCAGCGTTGGACAGGGGGCTGGGGATACGCAGTATTTT. This encodes CSVGQGAGDTQYF.

The chain is built from TRBV2 and TRBJ2-7; D remains unclear. This CDR3 spans 11 amino acids. Germline CDR1 reads SNHLY; CDR2 reads FYNNEI. Between the trimmed V and J ends, which lost 6 bases and 3 bases, there was a span of 6 bases. CDR3 region: CASSVNYEQYF. In DNA form, the CDR3 reads TGTGCCAGCAGCGTTAACTACGAGCAGTACTTC.

The chain couples TRBV29-1 to TRBJ2-7, with D tentatively TRBD2 (5 bases). Germline V gene sequence: CDR1 SQVTM, CDR2 ANQGSEA. The CDR3 consists of 17 residues. Trimming pared 4 bases from V and 1 base from J, leaving 23 bases between. This CDR3 is CSVAGSTDTRLSYEQYF. In DNA form, the CDR3 reads TGCAGCGTTGCGGGATCGACCGACACGCGACTATCCTACGAGCAGTACTTC.

With respect to this clonotype: At one end, the junction sequence differs from germline, possibly due to a read error. The chain has TRBV20-1 and TRBJ2-7; TRBD1 is a possible D gene (5 bases). The germline CDR1 and CDR2 sequences are DFQATT and SNEGSKA (reference sequence). The CDR3 totals 12 residues. CDR3 amino acids: CSASRQGYGQYF. The CDR3 DNA is TGCAGTGCTAGTCGGCAGGGCTACGGGCAGTACTTC.

This chain links TRBV7-8 with TRBJ1-1, with D possibly being TRBD1 (6 bases). In germline, CDR1 is SGHVS, CDR2 FQNEAQ. This CDR3 region has 13 residues. V was clipped by 7 bases and J by 1 base, with 10 bases between them. The CDR3 nucleotides are TGTGCCAGCACCCGGACAGCGAACACTGAAGCTTTCTTT. Translating it yields CASTRTANTEAFF.

The chain carries TRBV24-1 and TRBJ2-7, with no clear D. There are 13 residues in the CDR3. CDR1 and CDR2 (germline): KGHDR, SFDVKD. Deletions cut 8 bases from V and 3 bases from J, with 13 bases between. The CDR3 sequence: CATKRNAGYEQYF. The CDR3 DNA sequence: TGTGCCACCAAGAGAAACGCAGGCTACGAGCAGTACTTC.

CDR3 amino acids: CSAREQGPIHEQYF. The CDR3 bases are TGCAGTGCTAGAGAACAGGGCCCAATTCACGAGCAGTACTTC. This chain connects TRBV20-1 to TRBJ2-7, with a possible D match to TRBD1 (6 bases). Germline V gene lookup returns CDR1 DFQATT and CDR2 SNEGSKA (reference sequence). The CDR3 covers 14 residues. V was trimmed by 0 bases and J by 5 bases, leaving 14 bases between them.

Remarks on this clonotype: A junction end diverges from the germline sequence, so it may reflect a read error. The chain carries TRBV20-1 and TRBJ2-3, with 11 nucleotides matching TRBD2. The CDR3 has 14 residues. Germline-derived CDR1 and CDR2 are DFQATT and SNEGSKA (reference sequence). CDR3 residues: CSARALAGEGTQYF. CDR3 DNA: TGCAGTGCGAGAGCACTAGCGGGAGAGGGTACGCAGTATTTT.

This clonotype has just a few counts. The rearrangement links TRBV7-3 to TRBJ2-3; 7 bases match TRBD2. This CDR3 is 13 amino acids long. V lost 5 bases, J lost 8 bases, and 7 bases stayed unmatched. Per germline, CDR1 SGHTA and CDR2 FQGTGA. For the CDR3, the DNA is TGTGCCAGCAGCCCCAGACTAGCTGGTACGCAGTATTTT. Amino acids: CASSPRLAGTQYF.

This clonotype has a single count. Without the conserved terminal phenylalanine or tryptophan, this CDR3 likely stems from a read error. V is TRBV19 and J is TRBJ1-1, with a weak D call TRBD1 (5 bases). The germline gives CDR1 LNHDA, CDR2 SQIVND (reference sequence). Trimming removed 7 bases at V and 5 bases at J, with 14 bases between. This CDR3 contains 13 residues. The CDR3 loop is CASIPGLGTEAFS. The CDR3 coding sequence is TGTGCCAGTATCCCGGGGCTGGGGACTGAAGCTTTCTCT.

The rearrangement links TRBV24-1 to TRBJ2-1; tentative D call: TRBD2 (6 bases). V was cut by 12 bases and J by 0 bases, with 14 bases left in between. This CDR3 is built from 14 residues. In germline, CDR1 is KGHDR, CDR2 SFDVKD. CDR3 amino acids: CAVSGPLSYNEQFF. CDR3 in DNA: TGTGCCGTTAGCGGCCCCCTCTCCTACAATGAGCAGTTCTTC.

This clonotype has ten or more counts. V gene TRBV5-1 combines with J gene TRBJ2-1; possibly TRBD2 for D (6 bases). This CDR3 spans 18 amino acids. Trimming removed 0 bases from V and 1 base from J, with 17 bases in between. Germline V gene sequence: CDR1 SGHRS, CDR2 YFSETQ. DNA of the CDR3: TGCGCCAGCAGCTTGGACGGTGATTCCGGGGGTTCCTACAATGAGCAGTTCTTC. Its protein product is CASSLDGDSGGSYNEQFF.

This chain joins TRBV5-1 and TRBJ1-6; 8 bases fit TRBD1. The CDR3 contains 16 residues. V lost 3 bases to trimming and J lost 8 bases; unmatched junction nucleotides: 10. The germline V gene has CDR1 SGHRS and CDR2 YFSETQ. The CDR3 bases are TGCGCCAGCAGCTCTGGACAGGGTGTACGCGATTCACCCCTCCACTTT. Residues: CASSSGQGVRDSPLHF.

J is TRBJ2-5 and V is TRBV2; D call uncertain. Germline-derived CDR1 and CDR2 are SNHLY and FYNNEI. V was clipped by 6 bases and J by 4 bases, with 9 bases between them. The CDR3 covers 12 residues. The DNA of the CDR3 is TGTGCCAGCAGAACCACCGGAGAGACCCAGTACTTC. This codes for CASRTTGETQYF. The full variable domain, in which reference TRBV2 and TRBJ2-5 provide the parts outside the CDR3, is EPEVTQTPSHQVTQMGQEVILRCVPISNHLYFYWYRQILGQKVEFLVSFYNNEISEKSEIFDDQFSVERPDGSNFTLKIRSTKLEDSAMYFCASRTTGETQYFGPGTRLLVL.